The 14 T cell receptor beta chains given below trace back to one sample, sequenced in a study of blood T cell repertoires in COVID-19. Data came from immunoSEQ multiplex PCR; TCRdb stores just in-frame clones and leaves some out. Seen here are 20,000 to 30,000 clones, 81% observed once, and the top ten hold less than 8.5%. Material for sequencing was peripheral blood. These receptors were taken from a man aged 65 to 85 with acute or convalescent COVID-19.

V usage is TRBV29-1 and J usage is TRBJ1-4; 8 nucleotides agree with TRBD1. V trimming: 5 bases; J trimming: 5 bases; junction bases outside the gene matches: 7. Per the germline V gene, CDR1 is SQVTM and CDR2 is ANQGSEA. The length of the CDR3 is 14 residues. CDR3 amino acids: CSVKTGAVNEKLFF. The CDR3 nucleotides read TGCAGCGTTAAGACAGGGGCGGTGAATGAAAAACTGTTTTTT. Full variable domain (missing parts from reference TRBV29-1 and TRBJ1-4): SAVISQKPSRDICQRGTSLTIQCQVDSQVTMMFWYRQQPGQSLTLIATANQGSEATYESGFVIDKFPISRPNLTFSTLTVSNMSPEDSSIYLCSVKTGAVNEKLFFGSGTQLSVL.

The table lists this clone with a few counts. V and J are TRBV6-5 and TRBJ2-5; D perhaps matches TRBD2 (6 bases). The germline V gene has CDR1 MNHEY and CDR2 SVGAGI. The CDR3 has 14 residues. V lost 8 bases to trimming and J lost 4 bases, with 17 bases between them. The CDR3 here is CASFTGGGGETQYF. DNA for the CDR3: TGTGCCAGCTTCACCGGGGGAGGAGGAGAGACCCAGTACTTC.

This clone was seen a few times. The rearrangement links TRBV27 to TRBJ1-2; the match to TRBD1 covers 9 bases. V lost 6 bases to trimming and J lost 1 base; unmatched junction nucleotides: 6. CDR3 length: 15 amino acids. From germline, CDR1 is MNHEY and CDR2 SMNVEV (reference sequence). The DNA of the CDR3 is TGTGCCAGCAGGAATACAGGGGGCCGTAACTATGGCTACACCTTC. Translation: CASRNTGGRNYGYTF.

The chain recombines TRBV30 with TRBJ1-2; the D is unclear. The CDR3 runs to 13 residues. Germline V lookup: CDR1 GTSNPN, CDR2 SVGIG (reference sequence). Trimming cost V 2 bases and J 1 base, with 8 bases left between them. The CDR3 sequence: CAWSNSRNYGYTF. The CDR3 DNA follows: TGTGCCTGGAGTAACAGTCGTAACTATGGCTACACCTTC.

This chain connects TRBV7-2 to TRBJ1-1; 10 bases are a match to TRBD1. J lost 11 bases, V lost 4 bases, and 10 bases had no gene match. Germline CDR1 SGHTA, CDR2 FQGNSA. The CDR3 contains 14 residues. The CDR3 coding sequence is TGTGCCAGCAGCTCAACTCCGGGACAGGGGACGGCTTTCTTT. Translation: CASSSTPGQGTAFF.

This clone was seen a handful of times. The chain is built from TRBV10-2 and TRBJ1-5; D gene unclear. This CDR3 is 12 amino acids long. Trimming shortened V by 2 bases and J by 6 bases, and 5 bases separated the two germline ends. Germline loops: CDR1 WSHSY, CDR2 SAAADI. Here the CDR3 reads CASSERVQPQHF. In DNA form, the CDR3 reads TGCGCCAGCAGTGAGCGGGTTCAGCCCCAGCATTTT.

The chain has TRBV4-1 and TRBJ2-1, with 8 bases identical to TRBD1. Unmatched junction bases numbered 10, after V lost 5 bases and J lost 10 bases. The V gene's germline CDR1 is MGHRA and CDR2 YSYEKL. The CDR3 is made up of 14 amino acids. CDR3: CASSINGQGAEQFF. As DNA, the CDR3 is TGCGCCAGCAGCATTAACGGGCAGGGGGCAGAGCAGTTCTTC.

As DNA, the CDR3 is TGTGCCAGTAGTATTACCGGGAAAAATCAGCCCCAGCATTTT. It encodes CASSITGKNQPQHF. This chain joins TRBV19 and TRBJ1-5; no firm D call. CDR3 length: 14 residues. Germline V gene lookup returns CDR1 LNHDA and CDR2 SQIVND (reference sequence). The V and J ends lost 3 bases and 4 bases respectively, with 10 bases between them.

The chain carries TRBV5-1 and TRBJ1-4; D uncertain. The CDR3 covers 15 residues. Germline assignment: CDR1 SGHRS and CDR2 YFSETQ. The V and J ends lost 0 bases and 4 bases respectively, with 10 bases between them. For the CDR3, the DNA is TGCGCCAGCAGCTTGGTGGCAGGTCATAATGAAAAACTGTTTTTT. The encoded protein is CASSLVAGHNEKLFF.

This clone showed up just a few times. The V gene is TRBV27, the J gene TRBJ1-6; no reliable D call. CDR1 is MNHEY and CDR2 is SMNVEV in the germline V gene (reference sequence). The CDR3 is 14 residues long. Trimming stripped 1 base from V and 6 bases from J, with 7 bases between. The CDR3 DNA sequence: TGTGCCAGCAGTTTATTATCCGTTAATTCACCCCTCCACTTT. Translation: CASSLLSVNSPLHF.

The CDR3 here is CALQETQYF. CDR3 nucleotide sequence: TGTGCCCTCCAAGAGACCCAGTACTTC. This sequence joins TRBV5-8 and TRBJ2-5; D remains ambiguous. Per germline, CDR1 SGHTS and CDR2 YDEGEE. V was shortened by 10 bases and J by 1 base, with 2 bases between the two germline ends. The CDR3 is 9 residues long.

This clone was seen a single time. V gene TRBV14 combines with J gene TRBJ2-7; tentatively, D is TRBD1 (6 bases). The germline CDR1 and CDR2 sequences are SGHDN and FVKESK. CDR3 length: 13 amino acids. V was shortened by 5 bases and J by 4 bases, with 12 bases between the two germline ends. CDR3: CASSSIRGYEQYF. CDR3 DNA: TGTGCCAGCAGCTCGATCAGGGGTTACGAGCAGTACTTC.

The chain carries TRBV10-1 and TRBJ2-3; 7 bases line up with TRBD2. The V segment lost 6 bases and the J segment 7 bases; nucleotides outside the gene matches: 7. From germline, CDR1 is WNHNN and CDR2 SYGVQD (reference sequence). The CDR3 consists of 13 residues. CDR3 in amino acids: CASSGGTGYTQYF. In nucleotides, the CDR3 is TGCGCCAGCAGCGGGGGGACGGGTTATACGCAGTATTTT.

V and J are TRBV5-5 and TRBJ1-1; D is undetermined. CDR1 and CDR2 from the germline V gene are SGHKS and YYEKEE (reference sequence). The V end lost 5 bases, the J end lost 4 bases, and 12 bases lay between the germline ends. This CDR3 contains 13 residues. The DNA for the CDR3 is TGTGCCAGCAGAACCGAGGAGGGCACTGAAGCTTTCTTT. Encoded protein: CASRTEEGTEAFF. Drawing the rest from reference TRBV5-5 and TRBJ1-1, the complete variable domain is DAGVTQSPTHLIKTRGQQVTLRCSPISGHKSVSWYQQVLGQGPQFIFQYYEKEERGRGNFPDRFSARQFPNYSSELNVNALLLGDSALYLCASRTEEGTEAFFGQGTRLTVV.